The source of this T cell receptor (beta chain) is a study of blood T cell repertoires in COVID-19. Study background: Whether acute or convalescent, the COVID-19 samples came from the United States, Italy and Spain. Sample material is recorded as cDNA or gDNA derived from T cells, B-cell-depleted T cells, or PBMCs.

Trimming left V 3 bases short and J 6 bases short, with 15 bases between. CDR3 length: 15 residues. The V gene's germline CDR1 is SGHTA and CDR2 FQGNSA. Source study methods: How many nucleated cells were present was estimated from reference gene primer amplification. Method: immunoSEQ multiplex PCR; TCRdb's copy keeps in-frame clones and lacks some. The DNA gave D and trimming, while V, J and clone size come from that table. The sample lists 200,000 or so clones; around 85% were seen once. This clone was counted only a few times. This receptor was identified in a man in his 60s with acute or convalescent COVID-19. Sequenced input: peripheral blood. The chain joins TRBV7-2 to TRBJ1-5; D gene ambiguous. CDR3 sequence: CASSFGAGVIQPQHF. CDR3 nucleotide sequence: TGTGCCAGCAGCTTTGGTGCCGGGGTTATTCAGCCCCAGCATTTT.